One and the same sample provided the 26 T cell receptor beta chains below, sequenced in a study of graft-versus-host responses after intestinal transplantation. Only in-frame clones appear in the TCRdb table, and some are missing; sequencing was by immunoSEQ multiplex PCR. The sample includes 25,000 or so clones, 90% of them seen just once. Sequenced here: PBMCs, sampled approximately 39 days after intestinal transplant. Source of these receptors: a human patient who received an intestinal transplant, so some T cells may come from the graft donor.

The chain couples TRBV5-8 to TRBJ2-7; D call uncertain. Per germline, CDR1 SGHTS and CDR2 YDEGEE. V was cut by 0 bases and J by 0 bases, with 7 bases left in between. The CDR3 loop spans 14 amino acids. The CDR3 bases are TGTGCCAGCAGCTTGGGATCCAACTCCTACGAGCAGTACTTC. Translating it yields CASSLGSNSYEQYF.

The chain couples TRBV19 to TRBJ2-7; perhaps TRBD1 as D (6 bases). Germline V lookup: CDR1 LNHDA, CDR2 SQIVND (reference sequence). V shed 6 bases and J shed 2 bases, with 11 bases lying between them. This CDR3 is 13 amino acids long. CDR3 protein: CASSLDSTYEQYF. The CDR3 region has the DNA TGTGCCAGTAGCTTGGACAGTACCTACGAGCAGTACTTC. Looking up the rest from reference TRBV19 and TRBJ2-7 gives the full variable domain: DGGITQSPKYLFRKEGQNVTLSCEQNLNHDAMYWYRQDPGQGLRLIYYSQIVNDFQKGDIAEGYSVSREKKESFPLTVTSAQKNPTAFYLCASSLDSTYEQYFGPGTRLTVT.

This clone occurred a few times. Other DNA sequences in the same sample also yield this CDR3. The chain couples TRBV7-3 to TRBJ2-2, with 7 bases identical to TRBD1. The CDR3 extends over 14 amino acids. CDR1 and CDR2 (germline): SGHTA, FQGTGA. J gave up 5 bases and V 2 bases, and 2 bases lay outside the gene matches. The CDR3 region has the DNA TGTGCCAGCAGCTTACGACAGGGTACCGGGGAGCTGTTTTTT. Protein product: CASSLRQGTGELFF.

The rearrangement links TRBV28 to TRBJ2-4; the match to TRBD2 covers 8 bases. Losses at the gene ends were 8 bases for V and 4 bases for J; bases not matched to a gene: 10. This CDR3 has 15 residues. Germline V CDR1 and CDR2: MDHEN, SYDVKM. The CDR3 reads CASRGGTGSKNIQYF. CDR3 DNA: TGTGCCAGCCGGGGGGGGACGGGTTCAAAAAACATTCAGTACTTC. Full variable domain (remainder filled in from reference TRBV28 and TRBJ2-4): DVKVTQSSRYLVKRTGEKVFLECVQDMDHENMFWYRQDPGLGLRLIYFSYDVKMKEKGDIPEGYSVSREKKERFSLILESASTNQTSMYLCASRGGTGSKNIQYFGAGTRLSVL.

J is TRBJ2-4 and V is TRBV7-9; D remains ambiguous. This CDR3 comprises 17 residues. Trimming shortened V by 3 bases and J by 0 bases, and 15 bases separated the two germline ends. Germline lookup yields CDR1 SEHNR and CDR2 FQNEAQ (reference sequence). Here the CDR3 reads CASSFLPFALAKNIQYF. DNA for the CDR3: TGTGCCAGCAGCTTCCTACCATTCGCTCTAGCCAAAAACATTCAGTACTTC.

The chain employs TRBV6-5 and TRBJ1-1, with D unclear. The V end was cut by 7 bases, the J end by 3 bases, with 15 bases between. The CDR3 extends over 14 amino acids. CDR1 is MNHEY and CDR2 is SVGAGI in the germline V gene. The CDR3 here is CASTPRSVDTEAFF. The CDR3 bases are TGTGCCAGCACCCCACGGTCAGTGGACACTGAAGCTTTCTTT.

The rearrangement uses TRBV2 and TRBJ1-2; D remains ambiguous. Trimming left V 5 bases short and J 1 base short, with 8 bases between. The CDR3 loop spans 13 amino acids. The V gene's germline CDR1 is SNHLY and CDR2 FYNNEI. CDR3 loop: CASSPPINYGYTF. The CDR3 DNA is TGTGCCAGCAGTCCCCCCATTAACTATGGCTACACCTTC.

The CDR3 nucleotides read TGTGCCAGCAGCGATAGACAGGGGGCAAATAGAACCAAAAACATTCAGTACTTC. Translation: CASSDRQGANRTKNIQYF. The rearrangement links TRBV5-4 to TRBJ2-4; TRBD1 matches 10 bases. After removal of 4 bases from V and 2 bases from J, the junction contained 12 bases not matched to a gene. Per the germline V gene, CDR1 is SGHNT and CDR2 is YYREEE (reference sequence). The CDR3 runs 18 residues.

The rearrangement uses TRBV28 and TRBJ1-5; D ambiguous. The germline CDR1 and CDR2 sequences are MDHEN and SYDVKM. V shed 7 bases and J shed 2 bases, with 15 bases lying between them. The CDR3 runs to 15 residues. The CDR3: CASNFRSSGNQPQHF. The CDR3 coding sequence is TGTGCCAGCAACTTCAGGTCCTCGGGCAATCAGCCCCAGCATTTT.

The rearrangement uses TRBV28 and TRBJ2-7; no definite D call. Germline V gives CDR1 MDHEN, CDR2 SYDVKM. This CDR3 contains 13 residues. With 6 bases removed from V and 4 bases from J, the gap between germline ends came to 13 bases. The CDR3 here is CASRGQKRYEQYF. In DNA form, the CDR3 reads TGTGCCAGCAGGGGTCAGAAACGTTACGAGCAGTACTTC.

This chain joins TRBV30 and TRBJ2-5; maybe TRBD2 (6 bases). Trimming shortened V by 0 bases and J by 13 bases, and 18 bases separated the two germline ends. The CDR3 covers 13 residues. Germline lookup yields CDR1 GTSNPN and CDR2 SVGIG (reference sequence). Here the CDR3 DNA reads TGTGCCTGGAGTGTATGGGGGACTGGCGAGCGGTACTTC. It specifies CAWSVWGTGERYF.

This chain connects TRBV7-6 to TRBJ2-7; 8 positions match TRBD1. V trimming: 4 bases; J trimming: 4 bases; junction bases outside the gene matches: 3. CDR3 length: 13 residues. Germline lookup yields CDR1 SGHVS and CDR2 FNYEAQ. CDR3 bases: TGTGCCAGCAGCTCCGGGACAGGTTACGAGCAGTACTTC. Translated, it gives CASSSGTGYEQYF.

CDR3 nucleotide sequence: TGTGCCAGCAGTTTCGGGACCCCGACAGGGTACGAGCAGTACTTC. This codes for CASSFGTPTGYEQYF. The chain carries TRBV27 and TRBJ2-7, with 7 bases aligning to TRBD1. Trimming cost V 3 bases and J 4 bases; bases outside gene matches: 9. The germline CDR1 and CDR2 sequences are MNHEY and SMNVEV (reference sequence). This CDR3 is built from 15 residues.

This chain joins TRBV13 and TRBJ1-1; a weak D match, TRBD1 (5 bases). The CDR3 consists of 12 residues. CDR1 and CDR2 (germline): PRHDT, FYEKMQ (reference sequence). The V end lost 5 bases, the J end lost 11 bases, and 15 bases lay between the germline ends. CDR3 in DNA: TGTGCCAGCAGCCCTGCAGGGTATGACGCTTTCTTT. This sequence encodes CASSPAGYDAFF.

This rearrangement joins TRBV4-1 to TRBJ1-6; no definite D call. V gave up 3 bases and J gave up 4 bases, with 7 bases separating them. Germline CDR1 MGHRA, CDR2 YSYEKL. This CDR3 has 14 amino acids. The DNA of the CDR3 is TGCGCCAGCAGCCAGACACCGTATAATTCACCCCTCCACTTT. Protein product: CASSQTPYNSPLHF.

V and J are TRBV15 and TRBJ2-7; 9 bases are a match to TRBD1. The CDR3 spans 14 residues. Trimming took 4 bases from V and 5 from J; bases not matched to a gene: 6. Per the germline V gene, CDR1 is LNHNV and CDR2 is YYDKDF (reference sequence). The CDR3 spells CATSIPGTGNEQYF. CDR3 sequence (DNA): TGTGCCACCAGCATCCCCGGGACAGGGAACGAGCAGTACTTC.

The V call is TRBV21-1, the J call TRBJ2-1; the DNA was not compared with TRBD2, the D call given in the table. TRBV21-1 is a known pseudogene. This CDR3 is built from 15 residues. The CDR3 sequence is CASSKGTSGSNEQFF. As DNA, the CDR3 is TGTGCCAGCAGCAAAGGGACTAGCGGGAGCAATGAGCAGTTCTTC.

The V call is TRBV18, the J call TRBJ2-7; D is possibly TRBD1 or TRBD2 (6 bases each). Trimming removed 0 bases from V and 2 bases from J, with 14 bases in between. The CDR3 loop spans 16 amino acids. CDR1 and CDR2 from the germline V gene are KGHSH and LQKENI. CDR3 protein: CASSPPRGARTYEQYF. The CDR3 bases are TGTGCCAGCTCACCACCTAGGGGGGCAAGAACCTACGAGCAGTACTTC.

V and J are TRBV27 and TRBJ1-1; 7 positions match TRBD1. V shed 7 bases, J shed 1 base, and the junction held 9 bases outside the gene matches. This CDR3 has 15 amino acids. Germline CDR1 is MNHEY and CDR2 is SMNVEV (reference sequence). The CDR3 here is CASTRRDSGNTEAFF. CDR3 in DNA: TGTGCCAGCACCCGACGGGACAGCGGGAACACTGAAGCTTTCTTT.

The chain couples TRBV11-2 to TRBJ2-3; unclear D gene. The germline V and J ends were trimmed by 5 bases and 2 bases, with 11 bases remaining between them. The germline V gene has CDR1 SGHAT and CDR2 FQNNGV. CDR3 length: 14 residues. This CDR3 reads CASSPVRATDTQYF. The CDR3 DNA reads as TGTGCCAGCAGCCCTGTCCGGGCCACAGATACGCAGTATTTT.

The V and J genes are TRBV2 and TRBJ2-7; D ambiguous. V was clipped by 7 bases and J by 0 bases, with 13 bases between them. The germline V gene has CDR1 SNHLY and CDR2 FYNNEI. CDR3 size: 14 residues. The CDR3: CASNQSPVSYEQYF. For the CDR3, the DNA is TGTGCCAGCAATCAGAGTCCCGTCTCCTACGAGCAGTACTTC.

The gene calls are TRBV23-1 and TRBJ1-3, with 7 bases identical to TRBD1. TRBV23-1 is labeled an ORF, and its function is uncertain. The CDR3 totals 18 residues. The trim removed 5 bases at V and 0 bases at J, leaving 13 bases unmatched. CDR3 amino acids: CASSNYPGTASSGNTIYF. The CDR3 region has the DNA TGCGCCAGCAGTAACTATCCCGGGACAGCGAGCTCTGGAAACACCATATATTTT.

J is TRBJ2-5 and V is TRBV7-2, with D perhaps matching TRBD1 (6 bases). The CDR3 is made up of 17 amino acids. CDR1 SGHTA and CDR2 FQGNSA come from the germline V gene. Trimming stripped 0 bases from V and 7 bases from J, with 21 bases between. CDR3 residues: CASSLALPFQGKGTQYF. The CDR3 DNA is TGTGCCAGCAGCTTAGCGTTACCCTTCCAGGGGAAGGGGACCCAGTACTTC.

The CDR3 protein is CASSKVSSGSSYEQYF. CDR3 DNA sequence: TGTGCCAGCAGCAAAGTTTCTAGCGGGAGTTCCTACGAGCAGTACTTC. The J gene is TRBJ2-7, the V gene TRBV21-1; the table's D gene call, TRBD2, was not cross checked with the DNA. TRBV21-1 is reported as a pseudogene. This CDR3 spans 16 amino acids.

This clone was counted between two and nine times. The rearrangement uses TRBV13 and TRBJ1-2; 8 bases agree with TRBD1. The CDR3 loop spans 16 amino acids. Germline CDR1 is PRHDT and CDR2 is FYEKMQ (reference sequence). The V gene end was trimmed by 0 bases and the J gene end by 3 bases; junction bases not matched to a gene: 6. Written as DNA, the CDR3 is TGTGCCAGCAGCTTAGGTTTGACAGGGGAGCACTATGGCTACACCTTC. This encodes CASSLGLTGEHYGYTF.

The chain is built from TRBV27 and TRBJ2-2; D possibly matches TRBD1 or TRBD2 (5 bases each). Germline assignment: CDR1 MNHEY and CDR2 SMNVEV (reference sequence). This CDR3 spans 14 amino acids. V lost 1 base, J lost 4 bases, and 7 bases lay in between. CDR3 residues: CASSLWGTTGELFF. The CDR3 DNA reads TGTGCCAGCAGTTTATGGGGGACCACCGGGGAGCTGTTTTTT.